This T cell receptor beta chain originates from a study of tumor-infiltrating lymphocytes in localized non-small cell lung cancer. Study-level findings and limits: TCR sequencing covered a subset of patients with enough tissue.

Sequencing used immunoSEQ multiplex PCR; TCRdb keeps in-frame clones, though not all of them. The top ten hold around 6% of the sample, which has tens of thousands of clones, 73% seen once. Trimming cost V 7 bases and J 3 bases; bases outside gene matches: 11. Germline loops: CDR1 MNHEY, CDR2 SMNVEV (reference sequence). The CDR3 contains 15 residues. In regard to this clone: Its specificity is unknown.

The specimen sequenced was lung tumor tissue. The sequence came from a human donor with non-small cell lung cancer. The chain employs TRBV27 and TRBJ2-5; 7 nucleotides align to TRBD2. CDR3 bases: TGTGCCAGCAAAATTAATGGGGGGGGGAAAGAGACCCAGTACTTC. It codes for CASKINGGGKETQYF.